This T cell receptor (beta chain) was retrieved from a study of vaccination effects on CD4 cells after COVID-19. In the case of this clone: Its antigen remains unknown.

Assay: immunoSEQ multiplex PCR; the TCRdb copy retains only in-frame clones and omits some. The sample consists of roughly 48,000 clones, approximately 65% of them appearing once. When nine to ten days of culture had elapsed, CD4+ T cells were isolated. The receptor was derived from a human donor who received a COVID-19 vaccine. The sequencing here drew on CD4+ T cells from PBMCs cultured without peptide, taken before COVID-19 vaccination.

CDR3 in DNA: TGTGCCAGCAGCTTGGAGGTCAGCCGCTCCTACGAGCAGTACTTC. This codes for CASSLEVSRSYEQYF. The chain couples TRBV5-4 to TRBJ2-7; the D is unclear. CDR3 length equals 15 residues. Trimming left V 0 bases short and J 0 bases short, with 10 bases between. Germline CDR1 is SGHNT and CDR2 is YYREEE (reference sequence).